Listed here is a single TCR beta chain. Clones were sequenced by immunoSEQ multiplex PCR, and TCRdb holds only the in-frame ones, with some missing. The repertoire consists of approximately 470,000 clones, with about 90% occurring once and the leading ten covering about 0.65%. The sample originates from a study of blood T cell repertoires in COVID-19. Study information: COVID-19 samples from acute and convalescent phases originated in the United States, Italy and Spain.

Those who participated ranged in age from about 18 to 89 years and resided in around 22 US areas. Recovered status in Cohort 3 required two negative PCRs, clearance, or symptom resolution. The origin of this receptor is a woman between 18 and 29 years old who had recovered from COVID-19. Sample: PBMCs or T cells enriched from blood (not recorded which).

CDR3 residues: CASSRTGPVGTDTQYF. The CDR3 DNA is TGTGCCAGCAGCCGGACAGGGCCGGTAGGCACAGATACGCAGTATTTT. The J gene is TRBJ2-3, the V gene TRBV7-2; 8 bases agree with TRBD1. The CDR3 contains 16 residues. V was pared by 5 bases and J by 1 base, with 8 bases of the junction left unmatched. Germline CDR1 reads SGHTA; CDR2 reads FQGNSA.